The entry that follows covers one T cell receptor (beta chain) sequence. The antigen remains unidentified. The sample originates from a study of response to subunit inactivated influenza vaccine. Study observations and caveats: The authors proposed limited new T cell recruitment per seasonal influenza vaccination.

MiXCR, applied by TCRdb to the RT-PCR reads, yields one record per CDR3 protein. The table shows 650,000 to 850,000 distinct CDR3 sequences, with more than 11% occurring only once. The sample in question was PBMCs from blood, obtained 14 days before vaccination. The clonotype was recovered from a man in his fifties or sixties who received an inactivated influenza vaccine.

CDR3: CASSLEARVTEAFF. The CDR3 DNA sequence: TGTGCCAGCAGCTTGGAGGCCAGGGTCACTGAAGCTTTCTTT. V is TRBV5-4 and J is TRBJ1-1; tentative D call: TRBD1 (5 bases). Germline values: CDR1 SGHNT, CDR2 YYREEE (reference sequence). CDR3 length: 14 residues. Deletions cut 0 bases from V and 4 bases from J, with 10 bases between.